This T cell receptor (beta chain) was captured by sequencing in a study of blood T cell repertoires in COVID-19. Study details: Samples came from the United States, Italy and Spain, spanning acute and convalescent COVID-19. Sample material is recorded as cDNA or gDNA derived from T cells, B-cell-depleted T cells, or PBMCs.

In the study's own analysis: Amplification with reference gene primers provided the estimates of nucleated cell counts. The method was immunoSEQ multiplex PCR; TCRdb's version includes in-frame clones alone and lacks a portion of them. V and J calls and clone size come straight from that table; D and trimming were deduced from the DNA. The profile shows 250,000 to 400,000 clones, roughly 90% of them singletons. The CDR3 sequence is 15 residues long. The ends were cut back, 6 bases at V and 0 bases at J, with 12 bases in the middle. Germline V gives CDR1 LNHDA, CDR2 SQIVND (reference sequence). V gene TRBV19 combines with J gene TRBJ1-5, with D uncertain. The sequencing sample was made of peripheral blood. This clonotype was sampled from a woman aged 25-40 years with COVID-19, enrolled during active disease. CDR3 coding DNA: TGTGCCAGTAGGGTCACAGCCCTTAGCAATCAGCCCCAGCATTTT. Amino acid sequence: CASRVTALSNQPQHF. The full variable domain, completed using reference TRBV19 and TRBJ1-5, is DGGITQSPKYLFRKEGQNVTLSCEQNLNHDAMYWYRQDPGQGLRLIYYSQIVNDFQKGDIAEGYSVSREKKESFPLTVTSAQKNPTAFYLCASRVTALSNQPQHFGDGTRLSIL.